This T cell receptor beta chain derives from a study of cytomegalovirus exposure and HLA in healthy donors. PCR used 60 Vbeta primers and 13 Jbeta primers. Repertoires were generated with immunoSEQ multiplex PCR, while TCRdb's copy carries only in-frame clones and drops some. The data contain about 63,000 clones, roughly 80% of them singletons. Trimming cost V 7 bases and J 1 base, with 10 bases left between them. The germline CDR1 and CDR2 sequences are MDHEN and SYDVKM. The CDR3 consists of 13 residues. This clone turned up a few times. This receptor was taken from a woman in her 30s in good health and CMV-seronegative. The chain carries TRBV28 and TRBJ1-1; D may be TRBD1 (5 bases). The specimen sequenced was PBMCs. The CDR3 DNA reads TGTGCCAGCACTTTTGGGGCGAACACTGAAGCTTTCTTT. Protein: CASTFGANTEAFF.